This T cell receptor beta chain was captured by sequencing in a study of shared clonotypes between healthy human individuals. Overall study context: Donors had three CD4 naive, three CD4 memory, two CD8 naive and one CD8 memory plate apiece.

Sequencing used immunoSEQ multiplex PCR; TCRdb keeps in-frame clones, though not all of them. The sample carries around 2,000,000 clones, more than 85% recorded once. This clone is a singleton in its sample. The antigen is unknown. Study outcomes and limitations: Clonotype sharing among donors, it was expected, would be affected by sequencing depth. Naive subsets tended to show greater estimated richness than memory subsets.

Naive CD8 cells were CD45RO-negative, positively selected for CCR7, excluding terminally differentiated effector memory CD45RA+ cells. Sample: naive CD8+ T cells from PBMCs. The receptor's source is a man aged 18 to 30 in good health. Some clones in this sample may be carry-over from other donors' samples.

Here the CDR3 reads CASSWTSGRGEQYF. The CDR3 region has the DNA TGTGCCAGCAGTTGGACTAGCGGGAGAGGAGAGCAGTACTTC. The chain is built from TRBV6-1 and TRBJ2-7; TRBD2 matches at 13 bases. V trimming: 5 bases; J trimming: 7 bases; junction bases outside the gene matches: 5. Germline V lookup: CDR1 MNHNS, CDR2 SASEGT. CDR3 length equals 14 residues.